Here is one T cell receptor beta chain with its context. Its antigen is not known. This sample stems from a study of T cells in localized non-small cell lung cancer. The CDR3 length is 14 residues. From germline, CDR1 is SGHDN and CDR2 FVKESK. The V end was cut by 3 bases, the J end by 0 bases, with 8 bases between. The study, taken as a whole, reports: In adjacent lung, a median roughly 62 of the top 100 tumor clones were found. Longer overall survival accompanied higher blood T cell density.

This table comes from immunoSEQ multiplex PCR, and its TCRdb copy is limited to in-frame clones, with some not included. The profile shows roughly 28,000 clones, roughly four fifths of them singletons. V usage is TRBV14 and J usage is TRBJ1-1, with D perhaps TRBD1 (6 bases). The material sequenced was peripheral blood, taken before any cancer treatment. This clonotype was obtained from a woman between 40 and 69 years old with stage I lung adenocarcinoma. The CDR3 protein is CASSHRGMNTEAFF. The CDR3 DNA is TGTGCCAGCAGCCACAGGGGAATGAACACTGAAGCTTTCTTT.